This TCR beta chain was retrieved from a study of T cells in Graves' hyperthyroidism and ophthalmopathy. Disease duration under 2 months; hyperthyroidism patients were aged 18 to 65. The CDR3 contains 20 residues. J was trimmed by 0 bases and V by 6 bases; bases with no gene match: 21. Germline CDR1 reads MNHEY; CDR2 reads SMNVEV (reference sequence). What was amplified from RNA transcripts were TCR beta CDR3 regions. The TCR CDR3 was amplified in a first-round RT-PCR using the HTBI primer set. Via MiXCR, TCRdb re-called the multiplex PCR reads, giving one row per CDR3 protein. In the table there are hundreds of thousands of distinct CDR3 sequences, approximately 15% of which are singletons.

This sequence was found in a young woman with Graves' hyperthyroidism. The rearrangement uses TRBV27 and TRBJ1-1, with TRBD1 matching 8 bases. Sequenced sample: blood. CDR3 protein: CASRQKRRGTGISMNTEAFF. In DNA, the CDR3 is TGTGCCAGCAGACAAAAAAGGCGGGGGACAGGAATATCAATGAACACTGAAGCTTTCTTT.